This T cell receptor beta chain was identified during a study of CD8 T cells in cerebrospinal fluid in Alzheimer's disease (dated by TCRdb to 2020 to 2021). For context, the study as a whole: The study assessed CSF T cell clonal expansion with two single-cell approaches: plate-based nested PCR sequencing and droplet-based sequencing. In the droplet-based CSF analysis comparing patients with controls, 10 or so healthy controls (roughly 11,000 cells) and 10 or so patients with MCI or Alzheimer's disease (10,391 cells) were included. A total of some 25 samples were covered by the CSF gene-expression analysis, which included Parkinson's disease patients. The study examined whether cerebrospinal fluid from healthy elderly individuals and from patients with neurodegenerative disease contained clonally expanded T cells.

By frequency, this clonotype is medium-sized (0.01 to 0.1%), with no count recorded. The antigen it recognizes is unknown. Study-level results and caveats: When data were pooled, 4 of 6 Alzheimer's patients but only 1 of 10 healthy subjects had a highly expanded clone, defined as at least 3% of TCRs. The authors warned that finding EBV-specific TCRs in CSF does not prove a causal connection between EBV and Alzheimer's disease. Only samples with detectable clones went into the overall clonality comparison: some 11 healthy, 5 MCI, 5 AD, and 6 PD. In patients with MCI or Alzheimer's disease, the biggest CSF clone accounted for a larger percentage of TCRs than in controls. The EBV-specific clones were neither the most highly expanded clones nor enriched among patients.

Every participant was in good physical condition and had no acute infectious disease. Live CSF cells for droplet-based sequencing were sorted with a live/dead marker. To pellet immune cells, CSF obtained by lumbar puncture was centrifuged at 300g. CSF samples were checked for red blood cells, and any sample contaminated with blood was excluded. CSF cells were cryopreserved in freezing medium, frozen at -80 degrees C overnight, and then transferred to liquid nitrogen for storage. Before analysis, CSF samples had been stored for less than seven months. Library method: 10x single-cell sequencing. Profiling of CSF cells was done with 10X Genomics single-cell V(D)J and 5' gene-expression libraries. CSF single-cell TCR libraries were sequenced on an Illumina NextSeq550. Per the source publication's procedure: V(D)J reads were aligned to the vdj-GRCh38 alts ensemble 2.0.0 reference and processed with the Cell Ranger vdj pipeline. A clonotype was defined as a group of cell barcodes sharing the same set of productive CDR3 nucleotide sequences. To link clonality with transcriptional profiles, clonotype information was added to the Seurat v3.0 gene-expression metadata. Any CSF cell with more than 1,800 genes, more than 7,500 UMIs or more than 10% mitochondrial reads was removed. CDR3-beta sequences were compared against VDJdb to identify TCRs with known antigen specificity. Network analysis of clone sharing used the R package qgraph and included only TCRs with complete alpha and beta chains. With the reads reprocessed by TCRdb, a single entry stands for each CDR3 protein sequence and no DNA is reported. TCRdb, rather than the study authors, made the V and J calls. The table for this sample shows some 1,100 distinct CDR3 sequences. The top ten constitute less than 10% of the sample.

The CDR3, from cysteine to phenylalanine, totals 16 residues. Only the protein is on record. According to the germline V gene (reference sequence), CDR1 reads LNHDA and CDR2 reads SQIVND. The sequence was collected from a human donor in good health. The sequencing input was cerebrospinal fluid. The chain was built from TRBV19 and TRBJ2-3; TCRdb calls TRBD1, which cannot be checked without DNA. The CDR3 region: CASSIGQGIRTDTQYF.